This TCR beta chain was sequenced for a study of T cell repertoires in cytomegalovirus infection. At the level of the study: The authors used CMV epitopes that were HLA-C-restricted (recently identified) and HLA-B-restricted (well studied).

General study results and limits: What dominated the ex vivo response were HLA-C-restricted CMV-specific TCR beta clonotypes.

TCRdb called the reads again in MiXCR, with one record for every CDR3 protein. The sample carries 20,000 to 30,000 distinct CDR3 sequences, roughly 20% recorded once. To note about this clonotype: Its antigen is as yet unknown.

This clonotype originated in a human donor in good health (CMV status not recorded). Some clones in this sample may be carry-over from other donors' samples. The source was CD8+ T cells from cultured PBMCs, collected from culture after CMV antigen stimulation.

This CDR3 is CASSPRGQSRSGELFF. In nucleotides, the CDR3 is TGTGCCAGCAGTCCTAGGGGACAGAGCCGGTCCGGGGAGCTGTTTTTT. The chain combines TRBV12-3 or TRBV12-4 with TRBJ2-2, with TRBD1 matching over 7 bases. The CDR3 length is 16 residues. The junction had 12 bases not matched to a gene; V was cut back by 5 bases and J by 6 bases.